Sequencing of this T cell receptor (beta chain) was carried out in a study of T cell responses to AZD1222 COVID-19 vaccine. General study results and limits: The sample set comprised mostly white British donors with more females, and clonal diversity was possibly underestimated.

V was clipped by 5 bases and J by 1 base, with 17 bases between them. The CDR3 contains 16 residues. The V gene's germline CDR1 is MGHDK and CDR2 SYGVNS. This clone was counted a single time. Its antigen is as yet unknown. Clones were read by immunoSEQ multiplex PCR, and TCRdb kept only the in-frame ones, dropping some. Here the sample spans tens of thousands of clones, 75% to 95% being singletons. Second doses were pooled across both intervals (about 4 or about 12 weeks). Sequencing used peripheral blood, obtained 28 days after the second AZD1222 dose. The J gene is TRBJ1-2, the V gene TRBV25-1; D is perhaps TRBD1 (6 bases). The receptor was isolated from an adult who received the AZD1222 COVID-19 vaccine. The CDR3 coding sequence is TGTGCCAGCAGTTCACAGGGTGACAGTGATAACTATGGCTACACCTTC. Amino acid sequence: CASSSQGDSDNYGYTF.